Below are 12 T cell receptor beta chains sequenced from a single sample in a study of blood T cell repertoires in COVID-19. Measured with immunoSEQ multiplex PCR; TCRdb has only the in-frame clones, and not every one. The sample consists of roughly 36,000 clones, 65% to 90% of them appearing once. Material for sequencing was peripheral blood. The receptor source for this set is a man aged 60 to 69 with active COVID-19.

CDR3 DNA: TGTGCCAGCAGCCCCCGCGGGGCGGGCTTAGAGACCCAGTACTTC. Translated: CASSPRGAGLETQYF. V usage is TRBV7-2 and J usage is TRBJ2-5; D is possibly TRBD2 (6 bases). The germline gives CDR1 SGHTA, CDR2 FQGNSA. There are 15 residues in the CDR3. V lost 5 bases to trimming and J lost 4 bases, with 17 bases between them.

This clone was seen once. One junction end does not reproduce the germline sequence, and a read error may be involved. The chain uses TRBV7-3 and TRBJ1-2, with 9 positions matching TRBD1. This CDR3 is built from 15 residues. Germline assignment: CDR1 SGHTA and CDR2 FQGTGA. Written as DNA, the CDR3 is TGTGCCAGCAGCTTAGGGGACAGGGAGAGCTATGGCCACACCTTC. Its protein is CASSLGDRESYGHTF.

V is TRBV6-4 and J is TRBJ2-2, with 9 bases identical to TRBD2. The CDR3 has 15 residues. Trimming took 6 bases from V and 1 from J; bases not matched to a gene: 3. Germline values: CDR1 MRHNA, CDR2 SNTAGT. The CDR3 DNA reads as TGTGCCAGCAGAAGACTAGCGGAGAACACCGGGGAGCTGTTTTTT. It codes for CASRRLAENTGELFF.

The J gene is TRBJ2-7, the V gene TRBV28; D possibly corresponds to TRBD1 (6 bases). Germline values: CDR1 MDHEN, CDR2 SYDVKM. The CDR3 has 14 residues. Deletions cut 6 bases from V and 1 base from J, with 13 bases between. The CDR3 nucleotides are TGTGCCAGCAGGGTTACAGGACAGTCCTACGAGCAGTACTTC. Its protein is CASRVTGQSYEQYF.

CDR3 sequence: CASSFLGLAGTEQFF. DNA for the CDR3: TGTGCCAGCAGCTTCTTAGGACTAGCGGGAACTGAGCAGTTCTTC. The gene calls are TRBV11-2 and TRBJ2-1; 12 bases match TRBD2. The CDR3 contains 15 residues. J lost 9 bases, V lost 3 bases, and 6 bases had no gene match. Per germline, CDR1 SGHAT and CDR2 FQNNGV.

The J gene is TRBJ2-4, the V gene TRBV6-5, with 9 bases fitting TRBD2. The CDR3 consists of 16 residues. J gave up 6 bases and V 2 bases, and 8 bases lay outside the gene matches. CDR1 and CDR2 from the germline V gene are MNHEY and SVGAGI. The CDR3 DNA reads TGTGCCAGCAGTTACGGCGGGAGGGCCTCTGGAAACATTCAGTACTTC. Its translation: CASSYGGRASGNIQYF.

Points on this clone: Mismatch with germline at one junction end may stem from a read error. J is TRBJ2-1 and V is TRBV7-9, with 9 bases that match TRBD2. The CDR3 has 13 residues. Germline V gene sequence: CDR1 SEHNR, CDR2 FQNEAQ (reference sequence). CDR3 loop: CASSIAGANEQFF. The CDR3 DNA sequence: TGTGCCAGCAGCATAGCGGGAGCCAATGAGCAGTTCTTC. Combining the CDR3 with reference TRBV7-9 and TRBJ2-1 gives the whole variable domain DTGVSQNPRHKITKRGQNVTFRCDPISEHNRLYWYRQTLGQGPEFLTYFQNEAQLEKSRLLSDRFSAERPKGSFSTLEIQRTEQGDSAMYLCASSIAGANEQFFGPGTRLTVL.

This clone was detected once. This rearrangement joins TRBV12-5 to TRBJ2-2, with 8 bases matching TRBD2. Germline V gene data show CDR1 as LGHNT and CDR2 as FRNRAP. Losses at the gene ends were 5 bases for V and 4 bases for J; bases not matched to a gene: 6. The CDR3 covers 15 residues. The CDR3 DNA is TGTGCTAGTGGTCCCGGGACTAGGGGCACCGGGGAGCTGTTTTTT. Its protein is CASGPGTRGTGELFF.

The chain employs TRBV7-6 and TRBJ2-3; TRBD1 matches at 10 bases. With V trimmed by 5 bases and J by 3 bases, 5 bases remained unmatched. Germline lookup yields CDR1 SGHVS and CDR2 FNYEAQ. CDR3 size: 15 residues. The CDR3 loop is CASSPRDRGTDTQYF. The CDR3 DNA reads as TGTGCCAGCAGCCCCCGGGACAGGGGTACAGATACGCAGTATTTT.

J is TRBJ1-2 and V is TRBV28; no clear D. The CDR3 runs 13 residues. Trimming shortened V by 7 bases and J by 4 bases, and 13 bases separated the two germline ends. Germline lookup yields CDR1 MDHEN and CDR2 SYDVKM. CDR3 coding DNA: TGTGCCAGCACCGGGATCCTCGGCTATGGCTACACCTTC. Its protein product is CASTGILGYGYTF.

This clone has a single count. The J gene is TRBJ2-3, the V gene TRBV6-1, with a tentative D call TRBD2 (5 bases). Germline CDR1 and CDR2: MNHNS and SASEGT. V was trimmed by 2 bases and J by 0 bases, leaving 6 bases between them. The CDR3 runs 14 residues. CDR3 in DNA: TGTGCCAGCAGTGAACGCGGGAGCACAGATACGCAGTATTTT. Translation: CASSERGSTDTQYF.

The genes are TRBV28 and TRBJ2-7; 7 bases fit TRBD1. J was trimmed by 3 bases and V by 6 bases; bases with no gene match: 5. Germline V gene lookup returns CDR1 MDHEN and CDR2 SYDVKM. The CDR3 runs to 13 residues. This CDR3 is CASSRRDSYEQYF. The CDR3 coding sequence is TGTGCCAGCAGCAGACGGGACAGCTACGAGCAGTACTTC.